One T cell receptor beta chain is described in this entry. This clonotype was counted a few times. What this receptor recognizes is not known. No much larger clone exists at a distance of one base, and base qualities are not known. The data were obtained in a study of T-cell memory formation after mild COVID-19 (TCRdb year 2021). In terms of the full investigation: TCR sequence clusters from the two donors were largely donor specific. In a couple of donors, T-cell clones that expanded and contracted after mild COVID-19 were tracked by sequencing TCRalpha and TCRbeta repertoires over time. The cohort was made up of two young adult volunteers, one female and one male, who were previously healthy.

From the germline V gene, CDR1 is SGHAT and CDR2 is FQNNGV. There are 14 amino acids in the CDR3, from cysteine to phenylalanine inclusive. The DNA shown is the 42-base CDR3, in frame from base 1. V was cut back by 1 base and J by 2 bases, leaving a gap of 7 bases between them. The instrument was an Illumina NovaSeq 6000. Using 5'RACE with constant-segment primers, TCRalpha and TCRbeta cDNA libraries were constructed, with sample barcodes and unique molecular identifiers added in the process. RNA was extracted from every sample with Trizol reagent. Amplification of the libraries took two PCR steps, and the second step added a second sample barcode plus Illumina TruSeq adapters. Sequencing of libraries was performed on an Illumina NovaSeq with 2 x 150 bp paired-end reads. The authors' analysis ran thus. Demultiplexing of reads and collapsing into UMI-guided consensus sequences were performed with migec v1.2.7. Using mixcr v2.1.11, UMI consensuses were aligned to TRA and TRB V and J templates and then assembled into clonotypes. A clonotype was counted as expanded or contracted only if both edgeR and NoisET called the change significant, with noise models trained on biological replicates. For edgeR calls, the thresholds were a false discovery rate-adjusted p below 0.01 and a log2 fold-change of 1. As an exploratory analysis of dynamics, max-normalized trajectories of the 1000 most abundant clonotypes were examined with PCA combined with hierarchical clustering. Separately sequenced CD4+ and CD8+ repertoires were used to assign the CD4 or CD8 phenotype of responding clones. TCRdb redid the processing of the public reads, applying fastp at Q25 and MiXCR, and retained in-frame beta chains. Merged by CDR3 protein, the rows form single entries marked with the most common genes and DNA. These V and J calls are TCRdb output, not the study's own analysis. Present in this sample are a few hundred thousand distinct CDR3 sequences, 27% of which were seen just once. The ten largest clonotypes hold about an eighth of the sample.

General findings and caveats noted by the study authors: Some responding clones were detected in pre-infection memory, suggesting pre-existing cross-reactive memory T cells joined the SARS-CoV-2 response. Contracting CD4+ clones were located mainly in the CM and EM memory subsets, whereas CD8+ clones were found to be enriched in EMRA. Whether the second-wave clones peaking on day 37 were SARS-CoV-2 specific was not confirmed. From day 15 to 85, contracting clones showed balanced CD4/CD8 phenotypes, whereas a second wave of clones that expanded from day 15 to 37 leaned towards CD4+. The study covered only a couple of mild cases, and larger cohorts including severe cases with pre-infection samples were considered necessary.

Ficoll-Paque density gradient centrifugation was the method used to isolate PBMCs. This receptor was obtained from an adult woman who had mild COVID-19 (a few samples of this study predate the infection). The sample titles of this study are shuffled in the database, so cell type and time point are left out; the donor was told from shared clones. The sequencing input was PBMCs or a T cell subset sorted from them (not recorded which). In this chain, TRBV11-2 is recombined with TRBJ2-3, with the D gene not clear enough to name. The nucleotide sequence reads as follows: TGTGCCAGCAGCTTAGTGACGACCACAGATACGCAGTATTTT. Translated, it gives CASSLVTTTDTQYF.